These 3 T cell receptor beta chains were sequenced from one sample in a study of T cells in Graves' hyperthyroidism and ophthalmopathy. Researchers amplified the TCR beta CDR3 regions from RNA transcripts. Primed by the HTBI set, a first-round RT-PCR was run on the TCR CDR3. TCRdb independently ran MiXCR on the multiplex PCR reads; one entry per CDR3 protein. The sample lists hundreds of thousands of distinct CDR3 sequences; 11% to 15% were seen once. Material for sequencing was blood. The receptors here all came from a woman aged 25 to 45 with Graves' hyperthyroidism.

In this sample, this clonotype turned up a few times. An end of the junction does not agree with germline; a read error may underlie this. V is TRBV28 and J is TRBJ1-1; a weak D match, TRBD1 (6 bases). The CDR3 consists of 14 residues. Germline V gene sequence: CDR1 MDHEN, CDR2 SYDVKM. The CDR3 region has the DNA TGTGCCTGCAGTAAAAGACAGGCGAACACTGAAGCTTTCTTT. It yields the protein CACSKRQANTEAFF. The full variable domain, in which reference TRBV28 and TRBJ1-1 provide the parts outside the CDR3, is DVKVTQSSRYLVKRTGEKVFLECVQDMDHENMFWYRQDPGLGLRLIYFSYDVKMKEKGDIPEGYSVSREKKERFSLILESASTNQTSMYLCACSKRQANTEAFFGQGTRLTVV.

This clonotype was recorded at least ten times. The rearrangement links TRBV5-1 to TRBJ1-1; 11 nucleotides agree with TRBD1. V lost 3 bases and J lost 5; bases outside the gene matches: 9. The CDR3 is made up of 16 amino acids. Germline V lookup: CDR1 SGHRS, CDR2 YFSETQ. The CDR3 here is CASSYGQGADYTEAFF. The CDR3 DNA reads TGCGCCAGCAGCTACGGACAGGGGGCAGACTATACTGAAGCTTTCTTT. The full variable domain, in which reference TRBV5-1 and TRBJ1-1 provide the parts outside the CDR3, is KAGVTQTPRYLIKTRGQQVTLSCSPISGHRSVSWYQQTPGQGLQFLFEYFSETQRNKGNFPGRFSGRQFSNSRSEMNVSTLELGDSALYLCASSYGQGADYTEAFFGQGTRLTVV.

This clonotype was seen at least ten times. The chain couples TRBV20-1 to TRBJ2-7; the match to TRBD1 covers 7 bases. CDR3 length: 14 amino acids. Germline assignment: CDR1 DFQATT and CDR2 SNEGSKA (reference sequence). V lost 3 bases and J lost 5; bases outside the gene matches: 10. CDR3 bases: TGCAGTGCTAGTTATGCGACAGGGCTGAACGAGCAGTACTTC. It specifies CSASYATGLNEQYF.